This T cell receptor (beta chain) was obtained from a study of T cells after yellow fever vaccination. Whole-study context: Fractions containing few cells were prepared with SMART-Seq v4 Ultra Low Input. General study results and limits: Abundant clonotypes from the bulk population could get into FACS-sorted repertoires as contaminants.

TCRdb re-analysed the 5' RACE reads in MiXCR, keeping a single row per CDR3 protein. The sample gives some 300,000 distinct CDR3 sequences, about 10% of which show up once; around 3.4% is in the top ten. Trimming removed 0 bases from V and 8 bases from J; junction bases left unmatched: 12. CDR3 length: 16 amino acids. CDR1 is LGHNA and CDR2 is YSLEER in the germline V gene. With respect to this clonotype: Its antigen is unknown.

This clonotype originated in a man younger than 35 who received the YFV17D yellow fever vaccine. The material was CD4+ T cells sorted from PBMCs, obtained 5 days after the yellow fever booster vaccination. This chain uses TRBV4-3 with TRBJ1-1; TRBD1 matches at 7 bases. As DNA, the CDR3 is TGCGCCAGCAGCCAAGAAGGGGGCGATTTAGGGAGGGAAGCTTTCTTT. Translating gives CASSQEGGDLGREAFF.